This T cell receptor beta chain was documented in a study of blood T cell repertoires in COVID-19. Generated by immunoSEQ multiplex PCR, the TCRdb table keeps only in-frame clones and is missing some. Of 110,000 or so clones listed, more than 80% are singletons. Germline V CDR1 and CDR2: MNHNY, SVGAGI (reference sequence). With V trimmed by 11 bases and J by 6 bases, 10 bases remained unmatched. The CDR3 sequence is 14 residues long. The clonotype comes from a human donor in a cohort sampled during active COVID-19. Sequencing was performed on peripheral blood. The gene calls are TRBV6-6 and TRBJ2-1; 10 bases are a match to TRBD2. This CDR3 is CASERGGGGNEQFF. The CDR3 coding sequence is TGTGCCTCCGAGCGGGGGGGAGGTGGCAATGAGCAGTTCTTC.